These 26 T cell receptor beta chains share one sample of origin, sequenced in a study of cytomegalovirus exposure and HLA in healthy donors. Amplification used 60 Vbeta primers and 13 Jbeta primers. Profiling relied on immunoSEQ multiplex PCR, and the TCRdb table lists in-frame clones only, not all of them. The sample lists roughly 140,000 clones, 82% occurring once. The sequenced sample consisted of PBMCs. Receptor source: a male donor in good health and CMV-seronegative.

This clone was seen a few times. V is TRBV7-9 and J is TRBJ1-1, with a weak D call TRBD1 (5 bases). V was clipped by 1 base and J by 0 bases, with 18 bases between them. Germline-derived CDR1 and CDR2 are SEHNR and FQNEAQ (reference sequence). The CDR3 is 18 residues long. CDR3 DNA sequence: TGTGCCAGCAGCTTAGGAAGTGGGTGGGGGGTAATGAACACTGAAGCTTTCTTT. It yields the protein CASSLGSGWGVMNTEAFF.

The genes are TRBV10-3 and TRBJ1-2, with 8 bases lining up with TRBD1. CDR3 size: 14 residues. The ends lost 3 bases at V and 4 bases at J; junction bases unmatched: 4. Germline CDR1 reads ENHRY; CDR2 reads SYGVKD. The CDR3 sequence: CAISESDRAYGYTF. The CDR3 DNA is TGTGCCATCAGTGAATCGGACAGGGCCTATGGCTACACCTTC.

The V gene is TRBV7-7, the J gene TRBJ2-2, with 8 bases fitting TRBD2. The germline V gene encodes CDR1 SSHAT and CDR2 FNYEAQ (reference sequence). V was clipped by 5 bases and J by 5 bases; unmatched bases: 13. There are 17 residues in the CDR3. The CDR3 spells CASSKDRAGVRTGELFF. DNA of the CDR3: TGTGCCAGCAGCAAAGACCGAGCGGGAGTAAGGACCGGGGAGCTGTTTTTT.

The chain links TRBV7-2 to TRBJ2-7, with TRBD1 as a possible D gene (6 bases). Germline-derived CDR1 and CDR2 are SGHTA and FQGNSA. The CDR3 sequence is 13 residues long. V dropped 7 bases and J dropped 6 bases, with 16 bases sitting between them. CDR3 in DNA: TGTGCCAGCACCGCTGGTTGGGGGCTCGAGCAGTACTTC. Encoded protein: CASTAGWGLEQYF.

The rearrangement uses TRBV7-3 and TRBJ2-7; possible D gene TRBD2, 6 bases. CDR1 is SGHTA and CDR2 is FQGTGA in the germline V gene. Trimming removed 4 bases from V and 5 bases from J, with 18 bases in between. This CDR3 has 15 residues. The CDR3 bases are TGTGCCAGCAGCTCAATAGCGGAAACCCCCCACGAGCAGTACTTC. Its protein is CASSSIAETPHEQYF. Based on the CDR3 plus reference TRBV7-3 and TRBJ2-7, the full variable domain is GAGVSQTPSNKVTEKGKYVELRCDPISGHTALYWYRQSLGQGPEFLIYFQGTGAADDSGLPNDRFFAVRPEGSVSTLKIQRTERGDSAVYLCASSSIAETPHEQYFGPGTRLTVT.

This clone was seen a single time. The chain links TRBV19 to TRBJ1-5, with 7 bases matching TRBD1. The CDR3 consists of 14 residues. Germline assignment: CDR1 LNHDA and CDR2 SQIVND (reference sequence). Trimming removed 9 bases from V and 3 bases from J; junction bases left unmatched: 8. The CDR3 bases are TGTGCCAGCCTTGGGGGGACAGTCAATCAGCCCCAGCATTTT. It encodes CASLGGTVNQPQHF.

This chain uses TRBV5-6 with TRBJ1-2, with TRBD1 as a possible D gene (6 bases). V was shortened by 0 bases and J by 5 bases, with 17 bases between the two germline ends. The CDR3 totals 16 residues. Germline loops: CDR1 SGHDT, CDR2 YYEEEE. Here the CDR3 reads CASSLEMVTGIYGYTF. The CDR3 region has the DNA TGTGCCAGCAGCTTGGAAATGGTGACAGGCATATATGGCTACACCTTC.

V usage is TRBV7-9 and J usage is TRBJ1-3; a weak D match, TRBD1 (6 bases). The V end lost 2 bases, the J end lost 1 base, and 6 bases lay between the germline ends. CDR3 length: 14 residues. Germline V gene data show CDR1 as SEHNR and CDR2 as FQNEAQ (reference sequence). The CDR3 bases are TGTGCCAGCAGCTTACAGGGGTCTGGAAACACCATATATTTT. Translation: CASSLQGSGNTIYF. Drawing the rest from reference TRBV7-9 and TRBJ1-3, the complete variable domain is DTGVSQNPRHKITKRGQNVTFRCDPISEHNRLYWYRQTLGQGPEFLTYFQNEAQLEKSRLLSDRFSAERPKGSFSTLEIQRTEQGDSAMYLCASSLQGSGNTIYFGEGSWLTVV.

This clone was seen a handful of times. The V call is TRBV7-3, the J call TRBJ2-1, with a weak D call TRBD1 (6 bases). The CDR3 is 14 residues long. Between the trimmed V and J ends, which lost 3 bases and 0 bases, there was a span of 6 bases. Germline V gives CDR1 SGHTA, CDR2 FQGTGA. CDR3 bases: TGTGCCAGCAGCTTGGACAGCTCCTACAATGAGCAGTTCTTC. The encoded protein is CASSLDSSYNEQFF. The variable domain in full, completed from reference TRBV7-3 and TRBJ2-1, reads GAGVSQTPSNKVTEKGKYVELRCDPISGHTALYWYRQSLGQGPEFLIYFQGTGAADDSGLPNDRFFAVRPEGSVSTLKIQRTERGDSAVYLCASSLDSSYNEQFFGPGTRLTVL.

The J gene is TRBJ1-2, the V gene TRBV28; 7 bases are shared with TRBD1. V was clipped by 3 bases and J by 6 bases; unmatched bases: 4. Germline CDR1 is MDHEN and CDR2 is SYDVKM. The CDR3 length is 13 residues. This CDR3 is CASSFDRADGYTF. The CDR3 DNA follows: TGTGCCAGCAGTTTTGACAGGGCCGATGGCTACACCTTC.

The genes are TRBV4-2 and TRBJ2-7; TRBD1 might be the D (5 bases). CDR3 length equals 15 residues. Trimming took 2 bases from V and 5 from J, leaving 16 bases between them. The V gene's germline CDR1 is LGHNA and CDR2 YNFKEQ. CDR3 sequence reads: CASSQSLGLQNEQYF. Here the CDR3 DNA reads TGTGCCAGCAGCCAATCCTTGGGGCTACAGAACGAGCAGTACTTC.

Here the CDR3 reads CASSGLTGLGNTEAFF. In DNA, the CDR3 is TGTGCCAGCAGCGGACTGACAGGTTTGGGGAACACTGAAGCTTTCTTT. The chain is built from TRBV2 and TRBJ1-1; D is perhaps TRBD1 (6 bases). CDR1 and CDR2 (germline): SNHLY, FYNNEI. Trimming removed 6 bases from V and 1 base from J, with 18 bases in between. The CDR3 consists of 16 residues.

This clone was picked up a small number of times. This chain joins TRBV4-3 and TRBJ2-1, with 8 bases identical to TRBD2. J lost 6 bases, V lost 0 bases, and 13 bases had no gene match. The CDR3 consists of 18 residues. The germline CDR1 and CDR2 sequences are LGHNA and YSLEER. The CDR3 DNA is TGCGCCAGCAGCCAAGAAGGAGTGGGAGCGGGAGTCCGCAATGAGCAGTTCTTC. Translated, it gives CASSQEGVGAGVRNEQFF.

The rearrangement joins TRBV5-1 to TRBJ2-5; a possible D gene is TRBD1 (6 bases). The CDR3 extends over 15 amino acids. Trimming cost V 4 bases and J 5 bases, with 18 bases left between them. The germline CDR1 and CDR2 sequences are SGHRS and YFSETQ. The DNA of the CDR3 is TGCGCCAGCAGCCCGACCCCAGGGGTTGGCGAGACCCAGTACTTC. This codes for CASSPTPGVGETQYF.

DNA of the CDR3: TGTGCCAGCAGTGAGGGGAGGGGCCGCGAGCAGTACTTC. It yields the protein CASSEGRGREQYF. The gene calls are TRBV28 and TRBJ2-7, with 7 bases matching TRBD2. The germline V gene has CDR1 MDHEN and CDR2 SYDVKM. V lost 5 bases and J lost 6; bases outside the gene matches: 7. The CDR3 totals 13 residues.

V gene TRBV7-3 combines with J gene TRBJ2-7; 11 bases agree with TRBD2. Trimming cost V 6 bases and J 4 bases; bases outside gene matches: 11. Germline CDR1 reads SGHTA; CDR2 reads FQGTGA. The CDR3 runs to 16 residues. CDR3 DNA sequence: TGTGCCAGCAGTCTTACTAGCGGGAGCGCGCCGTACGAGCAGTACTTC. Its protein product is CASSLTSGSAPYEQYF.

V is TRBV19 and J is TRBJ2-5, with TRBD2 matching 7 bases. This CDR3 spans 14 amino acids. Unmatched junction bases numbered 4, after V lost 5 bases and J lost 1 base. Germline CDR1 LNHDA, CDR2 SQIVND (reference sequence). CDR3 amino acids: CASSPSGRQETQYF. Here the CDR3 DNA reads TGTGCCAGTAGTCCTAGCGGACGCCAAGAGACCCAGTACTTC.

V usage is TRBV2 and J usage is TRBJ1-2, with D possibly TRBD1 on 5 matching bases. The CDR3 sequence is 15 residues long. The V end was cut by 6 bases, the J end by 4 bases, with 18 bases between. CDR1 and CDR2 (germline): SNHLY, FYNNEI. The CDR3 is CASRQRGGDAYGYTF. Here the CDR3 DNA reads TGTGCCAGCAGACAAAGGGGCGGGGACGCCTATGGCTACACCTTC.

The chain's CDR3 is CASSRDRANEKLFF. The CDR3 nucleotides read TGTGCCAGCAGCCGAGACAGGGCTAATGAAAAACTGTTTTTT. This chain links TRBV6-6 with TRBJ1-4; 7 positions agree with TRBD1. The CDR3 is made up of 14 amino acids. V lost 6 bases to trimming and J lost 3 bases; unmatched junction nucleotides: 4. Germline V gene sequence: CDR1 MNHNY, CDR2 SVGAGI (reference sequence).

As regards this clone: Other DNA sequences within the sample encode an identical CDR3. For the CDR3, the DNA is TGTGCCAGCAGCTTGGGACAGGGGGGCACTGAAGCTTTCTTT. Translating gives CASSLGQGGTEAFF. This rearrangement joins TRBV5-4 to TRBJ1-1; TRBD1 aligns across 9 bases. Germline lookup yields CDR1 SGHNT and CDR2 YYREEE (reference sequence). Trimming at V came to 0 bases and at J to 4 bases, leaving 1 base not matched to a gene. The length of the CDR3 is 14 residues.

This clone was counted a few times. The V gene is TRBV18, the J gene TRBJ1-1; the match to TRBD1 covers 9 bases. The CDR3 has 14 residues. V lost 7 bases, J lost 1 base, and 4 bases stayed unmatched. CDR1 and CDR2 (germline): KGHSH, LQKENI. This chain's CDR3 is CASYPGQGNTEAFF. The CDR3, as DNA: TGTGCCAGCTACCCGGGACAGGGGAACACTGAAGCTTTCTTT.

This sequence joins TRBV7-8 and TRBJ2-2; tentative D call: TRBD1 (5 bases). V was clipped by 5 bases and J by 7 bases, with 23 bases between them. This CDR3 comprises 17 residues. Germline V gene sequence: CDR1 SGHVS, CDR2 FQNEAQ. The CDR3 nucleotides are TGTGCCAGCAGCGCTGCGGTAGGGGCTCTCAGGGACGGGGAGCTGTTTTTT. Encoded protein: CASSAAVGALRDGELFF.

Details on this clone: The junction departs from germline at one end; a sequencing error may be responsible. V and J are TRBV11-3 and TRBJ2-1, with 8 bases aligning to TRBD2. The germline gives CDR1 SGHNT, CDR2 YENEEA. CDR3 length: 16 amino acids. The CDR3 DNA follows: TGTGCCGGCAGCTTAGTAGCGGGGAGCTCCTACAATGAGCAGTTCTTC. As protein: CAGSLVAGSSYNEQFF.

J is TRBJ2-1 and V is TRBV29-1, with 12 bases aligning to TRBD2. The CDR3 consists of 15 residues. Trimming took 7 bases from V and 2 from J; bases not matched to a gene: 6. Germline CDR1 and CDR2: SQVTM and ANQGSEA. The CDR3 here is CSGGTSGRPYNEQFF. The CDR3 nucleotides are TGCAGCGGGGGGACTAGCGGGCGACCCTACAATGAGCAGTTCTTC.

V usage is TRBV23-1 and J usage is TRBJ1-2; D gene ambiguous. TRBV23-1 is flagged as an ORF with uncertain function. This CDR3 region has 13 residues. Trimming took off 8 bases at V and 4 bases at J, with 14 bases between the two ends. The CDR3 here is CASVQRCGYGYTF. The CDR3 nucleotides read TGCGCCAGCGTTCAGAGGTGTGGCTATGGCTACACCTTC.

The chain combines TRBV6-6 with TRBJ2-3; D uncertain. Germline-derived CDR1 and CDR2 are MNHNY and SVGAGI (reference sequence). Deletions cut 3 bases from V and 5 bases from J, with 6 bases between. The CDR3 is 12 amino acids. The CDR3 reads CASSYRGDTQYF. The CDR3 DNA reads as TGTGCCAGCAGTTATCGCGGAGATACGCAGTATTTT.